This TCR beta chain was observed in a study of early T cells in non-severe SARS-CoV-2 infection. As for the study in general: Alpha and beta chains were unpaired, from unsorted whole-blood bulk RNA. Study conclusions and caveats: VDJdb-based annotation leaned toward anti-spike CD8 responses and missed private and CD4 specificities.

TCRdb fed the 5' RACE reads into MiXCR, producing one record per CDR3 protein. Here the sample spans around 29,000 distinct CDR3 sequences, about 9.5% being singletons. This clonotype was counted ten times or more. Its cognate antigen is unknown. This CDR3 has 13 amino acids. The ends were cut back, 7 bases at V and 0 bases at J, with 10 bases in the middle. Germline V gives CDR1 ENHRY, CDR2 SYGVKD. The sample was whole blood. V is TRBV10-3 and J is TRBJ2-7; no definite D call. The receptor comes from an adult who was a healthcare worker with PCR-confirmed SARS-CoV-2 infection or an uninfected control (not recorded which). For the CDR3, the DNA is TGTGCCATCACCGCGGCTGGCTCCTACGAGCAGTACTTC. It codes for CAITAAGSYEQYF.